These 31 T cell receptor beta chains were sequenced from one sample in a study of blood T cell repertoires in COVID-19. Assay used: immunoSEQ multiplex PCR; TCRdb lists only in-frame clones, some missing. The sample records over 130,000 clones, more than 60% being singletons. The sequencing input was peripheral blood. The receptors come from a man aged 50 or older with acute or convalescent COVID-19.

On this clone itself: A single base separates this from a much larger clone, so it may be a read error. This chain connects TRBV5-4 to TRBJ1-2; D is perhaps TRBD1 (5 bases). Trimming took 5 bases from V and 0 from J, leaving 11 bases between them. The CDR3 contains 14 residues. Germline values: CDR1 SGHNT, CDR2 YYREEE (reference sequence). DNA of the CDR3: TGTGCCAGCAGTCCAGGGTTTTCTAACTATGGCTACACCTTC. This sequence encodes CASSPGFSNYGYTF.

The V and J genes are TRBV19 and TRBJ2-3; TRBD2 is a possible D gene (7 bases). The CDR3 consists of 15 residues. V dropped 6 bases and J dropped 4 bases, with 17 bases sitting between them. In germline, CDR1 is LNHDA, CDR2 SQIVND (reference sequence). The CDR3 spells CASSQLRGAADTQYF. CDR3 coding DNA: TGTGCCAGTAGCCAACTACGGGGGGCCGCAGATACGCAGTATTTT.

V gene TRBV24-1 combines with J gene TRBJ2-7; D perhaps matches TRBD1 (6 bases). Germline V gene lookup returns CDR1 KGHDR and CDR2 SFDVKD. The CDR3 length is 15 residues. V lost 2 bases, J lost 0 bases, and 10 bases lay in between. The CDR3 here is CATSDSDRSSYEQYV. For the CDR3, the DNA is TGTGCCACCAGTGATTCGGACAGAAGCTCCTACGAGCAGTACGTC.

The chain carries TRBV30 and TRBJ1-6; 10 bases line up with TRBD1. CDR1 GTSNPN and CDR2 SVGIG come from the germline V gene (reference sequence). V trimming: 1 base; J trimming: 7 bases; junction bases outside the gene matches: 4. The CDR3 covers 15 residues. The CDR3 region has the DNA TGTGCCTGGAGTGGGGGGACAGGGGAAAATTCACCCCTCCACTTT. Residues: CAWSGGTGENSPLHF.

The CDR3 DNA sequence: TGTGCCAGCAGCGGGTGGACAGGGTCTGGAAACACCATATATTTT. It is translated as CASSGWTGSGNTIYF. The chain links TRBV6-5 to TRBJ1-3; TRBD1 matches at 8 bases. CDR3 size: 15 residues. Germline CDR1 MNHEY, CDR2 SVGAGI. V dropped 6 bases and J dropped 1; count of bases not matched to a gene: 5.

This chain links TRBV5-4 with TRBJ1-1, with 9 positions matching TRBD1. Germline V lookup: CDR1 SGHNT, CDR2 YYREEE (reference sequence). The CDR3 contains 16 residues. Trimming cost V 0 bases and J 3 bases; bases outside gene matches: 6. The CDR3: CASSLDRDREYTEAFF. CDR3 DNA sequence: TGTGCCAGCAGCTTGGACCGGGACAGGGAGTACACTGAAGCTTTCTTT.

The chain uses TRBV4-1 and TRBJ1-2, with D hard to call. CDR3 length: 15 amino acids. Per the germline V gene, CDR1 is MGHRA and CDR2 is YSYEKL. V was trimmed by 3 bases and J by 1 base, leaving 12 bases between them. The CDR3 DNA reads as TGCGCCAGCAGCCATGCTGGAGGGATTAACTATGGCTACACCTTC. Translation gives CASSHAGGINYGYTF.

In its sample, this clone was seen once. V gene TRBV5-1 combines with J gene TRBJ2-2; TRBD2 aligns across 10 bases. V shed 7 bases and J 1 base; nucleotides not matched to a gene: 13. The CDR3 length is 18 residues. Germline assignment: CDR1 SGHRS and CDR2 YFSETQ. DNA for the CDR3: TGCGCCAGCGCCGCTCTCGGTACTAGCGGGATGAACACCGGGGAGCTGTTTTTT. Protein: CASAALGTSGMNTGELFF.

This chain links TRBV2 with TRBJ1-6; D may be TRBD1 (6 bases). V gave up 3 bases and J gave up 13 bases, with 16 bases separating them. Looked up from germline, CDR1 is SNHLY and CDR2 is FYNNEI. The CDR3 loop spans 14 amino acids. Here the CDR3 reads CASSEQGSDSPLHF. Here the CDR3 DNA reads TGTGCCAGCAGTGAGCAGGGGTCGGACTCGCCCCTCCACTTT.

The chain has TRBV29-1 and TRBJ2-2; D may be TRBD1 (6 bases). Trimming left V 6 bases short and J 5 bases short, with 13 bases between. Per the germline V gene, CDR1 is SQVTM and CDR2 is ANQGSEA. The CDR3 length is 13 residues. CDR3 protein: CSVFRTVTGELFF. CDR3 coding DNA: TGCAGCGTGTTTCGGACAGTGACCGGGGAGCTGTTTTTT.

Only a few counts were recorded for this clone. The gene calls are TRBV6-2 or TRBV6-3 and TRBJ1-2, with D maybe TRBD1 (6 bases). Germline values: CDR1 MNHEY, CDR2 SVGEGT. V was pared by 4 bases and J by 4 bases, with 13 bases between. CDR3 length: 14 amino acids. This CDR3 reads CASSSQGSSYGYTF. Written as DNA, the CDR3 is TGTGCCAGCAGTTCGCAGGGGTCATCCTATGGCTACACCTTC.

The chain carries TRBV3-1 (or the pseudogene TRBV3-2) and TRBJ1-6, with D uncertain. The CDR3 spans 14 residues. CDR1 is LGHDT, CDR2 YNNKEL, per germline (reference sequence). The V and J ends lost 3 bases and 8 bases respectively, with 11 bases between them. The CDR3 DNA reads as TGTGCCAGCAGCCAGGGTTATGCGGATTCACCCCTCCACTTT. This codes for CASSQGYADSPLHF.

The CDR3, as DNA: TGTGCCAGCAGTTATGTGGGACAGGGGTTTCAGCCCCAGCATTTT. This translates into CASSYVGQGFQPQHF. This rearrangement joins TRBV28 to TRBJ1-5; TRBD1 matches at 10 bases. The CDR3 is made up of 15 amino acids. V was pared by 4 bases and J by 6 bases, with 6 bases of the junction left unmatched. Germline values: CDR1 MDHEN, CDR2 SYDVKM.

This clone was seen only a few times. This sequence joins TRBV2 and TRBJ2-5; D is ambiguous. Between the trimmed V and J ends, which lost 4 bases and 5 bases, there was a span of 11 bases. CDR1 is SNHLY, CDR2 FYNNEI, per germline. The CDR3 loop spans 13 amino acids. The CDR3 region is CASSGLGPETQYF. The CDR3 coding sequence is TGTGCCAGCAGTGGACTTGGCCCGGAGACCCAGTACTTC.

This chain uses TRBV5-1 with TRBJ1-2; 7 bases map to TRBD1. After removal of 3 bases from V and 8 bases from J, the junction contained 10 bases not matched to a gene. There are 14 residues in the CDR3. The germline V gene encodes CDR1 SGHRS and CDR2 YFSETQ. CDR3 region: CASSSDRVGEGYTF. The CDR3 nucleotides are TGCGCCAGCAGCTCAGACAGGGTGGGTGAGGGCTACACCTTC.

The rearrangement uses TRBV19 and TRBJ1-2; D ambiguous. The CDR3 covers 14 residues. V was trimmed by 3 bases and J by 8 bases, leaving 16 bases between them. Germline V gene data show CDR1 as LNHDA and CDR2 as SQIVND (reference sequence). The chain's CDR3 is CASSIIGVTGGYTF. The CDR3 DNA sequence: TGTGCCAGTAGTATTATCGGGGTTACGGGCGGCTACACCTTC.

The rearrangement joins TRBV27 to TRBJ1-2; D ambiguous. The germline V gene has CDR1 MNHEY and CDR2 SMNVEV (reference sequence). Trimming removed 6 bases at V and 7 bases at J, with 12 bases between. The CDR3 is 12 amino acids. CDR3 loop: CASRTFKGGYTF. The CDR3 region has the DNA TGTGCCAGCAGGACTTTTAAAGGTGGCTACACCTTC.

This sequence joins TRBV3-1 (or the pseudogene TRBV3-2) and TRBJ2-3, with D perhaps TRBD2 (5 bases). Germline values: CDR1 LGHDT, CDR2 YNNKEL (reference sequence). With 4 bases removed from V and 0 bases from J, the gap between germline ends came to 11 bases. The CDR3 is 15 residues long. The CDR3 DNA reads TGTGCCAGCAGCCTCGGGTGGACTAGCACAGATACGCAGTATTTT. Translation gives CASSLGWTSTDTQYF.

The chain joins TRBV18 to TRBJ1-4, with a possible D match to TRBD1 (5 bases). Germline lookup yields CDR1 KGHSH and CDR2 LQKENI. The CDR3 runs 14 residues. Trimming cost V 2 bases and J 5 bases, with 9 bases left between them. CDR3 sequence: CASSPLGLNEKLFF. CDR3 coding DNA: TGTGCCAGCTCACCATTGGGGCTGAATGAAAAACTGTTTTTT.

CDR3 sequence (DNA): TGTGCCACCAGCAGGGACTGGATGAACACCGGGGAGCTGTTTTTT. Protein sequence: CATSRDWMNTGELFF. The chain is built from TRBV15 and TRBJ2-2, with a weak D call TRBD2 (5 bases). The CDR3 covers 15 residues. V gave up 3 bases and J gave up 1 base, with 9 bases separating them. Germline lookup yields CDR1 LNHNV and CDR2 YYDKDF (reference sequence).

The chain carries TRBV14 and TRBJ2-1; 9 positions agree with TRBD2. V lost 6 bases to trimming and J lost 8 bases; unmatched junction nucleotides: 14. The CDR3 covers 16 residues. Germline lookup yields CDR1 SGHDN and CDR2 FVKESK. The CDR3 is CASSSTGRGGLDEQFF. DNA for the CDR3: TGTGCCAGCAGTTCAACCGGGCGGGGGGGCTTGGATGAGCAGTTCTTC. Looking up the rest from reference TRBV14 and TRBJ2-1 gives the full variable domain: EAGVTQFPSHSVIEKGQTVTLRCDPISGHDNLYWYRRVMGKEIKFLLHFVKESKQDESGMPNNRFLAERTGGTYSTLKVQPAELEDSGVYFCASSSTGRGGLDEQFFGPGTRLTVL.

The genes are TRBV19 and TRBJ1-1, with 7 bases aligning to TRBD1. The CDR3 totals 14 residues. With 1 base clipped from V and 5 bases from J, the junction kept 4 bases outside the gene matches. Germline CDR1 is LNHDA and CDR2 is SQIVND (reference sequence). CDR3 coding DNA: TGTGCCAGTAGTATAGCAAAACAGGGGACTGAAGCTTTCTTT. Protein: CASSIAKQGTEAFF.

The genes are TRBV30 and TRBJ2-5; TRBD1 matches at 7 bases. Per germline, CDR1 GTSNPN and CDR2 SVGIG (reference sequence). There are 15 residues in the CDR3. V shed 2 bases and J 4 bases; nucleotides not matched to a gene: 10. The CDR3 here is CAWSQGRGSRETQYF. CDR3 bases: TGTGCCTGGAGTCAAGGCAGGGGGAGTAGAGAGACCCAGTACTTC.

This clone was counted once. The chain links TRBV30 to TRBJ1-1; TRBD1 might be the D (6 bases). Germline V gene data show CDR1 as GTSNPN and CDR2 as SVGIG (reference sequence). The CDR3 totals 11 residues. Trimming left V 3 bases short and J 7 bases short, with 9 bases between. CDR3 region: CAWRQDSEAFF. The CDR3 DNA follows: TGTGCCTGGAGGCAGGACAGTGAAGCTTTCTTT.

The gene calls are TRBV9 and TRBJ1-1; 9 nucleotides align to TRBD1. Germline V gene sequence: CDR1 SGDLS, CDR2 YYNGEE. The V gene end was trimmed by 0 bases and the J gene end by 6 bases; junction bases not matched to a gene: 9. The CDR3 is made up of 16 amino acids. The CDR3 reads CASSVGAGDRVSEAFF. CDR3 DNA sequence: TGTGCCAGCAGCGTAGGGGCTGGGGACAGGGTCTCTGAAGCTTTCTTT.

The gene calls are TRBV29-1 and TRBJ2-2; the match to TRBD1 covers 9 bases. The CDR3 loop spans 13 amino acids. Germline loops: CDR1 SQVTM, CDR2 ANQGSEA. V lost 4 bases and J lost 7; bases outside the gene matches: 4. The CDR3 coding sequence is TGCAGCGTTGGGACAGGGGCAGGCGGGGAGCTGTTTTTT. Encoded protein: CSVGTGAGGELFF.

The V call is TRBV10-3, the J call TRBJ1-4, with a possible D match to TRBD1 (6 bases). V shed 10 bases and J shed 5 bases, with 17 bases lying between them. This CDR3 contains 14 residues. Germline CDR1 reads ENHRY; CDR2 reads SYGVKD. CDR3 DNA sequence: TGTGCCACCCGGGGGGGGGCGTCGAATGAAAAACTGTTTTTT. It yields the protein CATRGGASNEKLFF.

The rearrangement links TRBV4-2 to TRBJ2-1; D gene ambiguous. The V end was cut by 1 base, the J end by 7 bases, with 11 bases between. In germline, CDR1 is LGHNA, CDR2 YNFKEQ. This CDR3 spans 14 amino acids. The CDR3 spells CASSQGPERNEQFF. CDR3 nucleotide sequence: TGTGCCAGCAGCCAAGGTCCCGAGAGAAATGAGCAGTTCTTC.

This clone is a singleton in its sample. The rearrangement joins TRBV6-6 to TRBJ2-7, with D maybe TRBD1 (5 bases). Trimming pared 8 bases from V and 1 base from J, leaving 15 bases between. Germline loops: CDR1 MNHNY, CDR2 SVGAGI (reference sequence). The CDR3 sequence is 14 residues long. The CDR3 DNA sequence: TGTGCCAGCGGTCAAGGGGCTGGGTCCTACGAGCAGTACGTC. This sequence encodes CASGQGAGSYEQYV.

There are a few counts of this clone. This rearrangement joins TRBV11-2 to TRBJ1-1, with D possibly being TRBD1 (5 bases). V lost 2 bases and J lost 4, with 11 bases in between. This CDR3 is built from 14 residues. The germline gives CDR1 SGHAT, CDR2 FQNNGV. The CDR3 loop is CASSLRQMGTEAFF. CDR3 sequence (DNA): TGTGCCAGCAGCTTAAGACAGATGGGCACTGAAGCTTTCTTT.

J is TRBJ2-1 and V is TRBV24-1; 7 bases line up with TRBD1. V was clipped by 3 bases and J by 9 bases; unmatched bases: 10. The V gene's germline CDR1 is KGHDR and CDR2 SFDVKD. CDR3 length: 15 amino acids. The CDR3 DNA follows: TGTGCCACCAGTGATCCCCGACAGGGAGAGATTGAGCAGTTCTTC. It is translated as CATSDPRQGEIEQFF.